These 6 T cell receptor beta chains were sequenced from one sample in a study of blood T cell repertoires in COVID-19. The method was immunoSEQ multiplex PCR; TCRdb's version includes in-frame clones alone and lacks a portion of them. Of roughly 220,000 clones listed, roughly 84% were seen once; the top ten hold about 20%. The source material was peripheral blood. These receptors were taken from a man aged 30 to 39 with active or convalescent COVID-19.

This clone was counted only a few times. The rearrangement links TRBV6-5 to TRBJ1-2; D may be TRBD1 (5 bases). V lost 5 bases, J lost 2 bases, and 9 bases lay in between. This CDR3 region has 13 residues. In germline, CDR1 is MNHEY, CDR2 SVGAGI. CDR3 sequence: CASSPGLNYGYTF. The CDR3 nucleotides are TGTGCCAGCAGTCCGGGACTGAACTATGGCTACACCTTC.

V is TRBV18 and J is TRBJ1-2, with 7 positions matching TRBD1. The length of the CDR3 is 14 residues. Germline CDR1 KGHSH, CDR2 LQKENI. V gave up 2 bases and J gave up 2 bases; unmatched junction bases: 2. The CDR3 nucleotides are TGTGCCAGCTCACCAACAGGGGTCAACTATGGCTACACCTTC. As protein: CASSPTGVNYGYTF.

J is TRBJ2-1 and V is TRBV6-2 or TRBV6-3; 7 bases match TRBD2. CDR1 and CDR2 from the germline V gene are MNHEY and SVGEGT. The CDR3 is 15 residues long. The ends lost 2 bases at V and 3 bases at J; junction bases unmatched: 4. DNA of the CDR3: TGTGCCAGCAGTTACCTAGCGGACCTCTACAATGAGCAGTTCTTC. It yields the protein CASSYLADLYNEQFF.

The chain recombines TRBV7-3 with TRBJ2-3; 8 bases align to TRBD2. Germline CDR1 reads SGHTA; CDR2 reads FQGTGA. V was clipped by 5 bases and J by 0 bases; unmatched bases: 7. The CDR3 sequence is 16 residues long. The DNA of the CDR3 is TGTGCCAGCAGCCTCCAGGAGCGGGAGAGCACAGATACGCAGTATTTT. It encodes CASSLQERESTDTQYF.

CDR3 nucleotides: TGTGCCAGCAGTGAATACTCAGGGGGAATCTCTGAAGCTTTCTTT. Translating gives CASSEYSGGISEAFF. The chain carries TRBV6-1 and TRBJ1-1, with TRBD1 matching 7 bases. V lost 2 bases and J lost 6; bases outside the gene matches: 9. The CDR3 totals 15 residues. Germline CDR1 reads MNHNS; CDR2 reads SASEGT.

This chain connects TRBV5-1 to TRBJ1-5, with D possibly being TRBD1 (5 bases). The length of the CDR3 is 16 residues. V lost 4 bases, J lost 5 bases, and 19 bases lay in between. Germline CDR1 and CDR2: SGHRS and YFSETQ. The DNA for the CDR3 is TGCGCCAGCAGCCCTGGGGGGGGGTCTTGGGATCAGCCCCAGCATTTT. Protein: CASSPGGGSWDQPQHF.